A single sample gave rise to the 25 T cell receptor beta chains below, sequenced in a study of T cell responses to AZD1222 COVID-19 vaccine. Profiling relied on immunoSEQ multiplex PCR, and the TCRdb table lists in-frame clones only, not all of them. The sample comprises around 140,000 clones, approximately 93% of which are singletons, and 5% to 6.5% rests with the top ten. Sample: peripheral blood, taken on day 0 of AZD1222 vaccination. These receptors were taken from an adult in good health.

Many counts were recorded for this clone. The chain uses TRBV7-9 and TRBJ2-1; D unresolved. Trimming pared 3 bases from V and 6 bases from J, leaving 6 bases between. The CDR3 has 12 residues. Germline V gene lookup returns CDR1 SEHNR and CDR2 FQNEAQ (reference sequence). As DNA, the CDR3 is TGTGCCAGCAGCTTTAAAGTCAATGAGCAGTTCTTC. The encoded protein is CASSFKVNEQFF.

This chain links TRBV18 with TRBJ1-5; 8 bases line up with TRBD1. CDR1 and CDR2 from the germline V gene are KGHSH and LQKENI. J gave up 0 bases and V 3 bases, and 1 base lay outside the gene matches. The CDR3 loop spans 15 amino acids. In nucleotides, the CDR3 is TGTGCCAGCTCACCCGACAGGGGTAGCAATCAGCCCCAGCATTTT. Translating it yields CASSPDRGSNQPQHF.

CDR3 sequence: CSAFPGGEQYF. The CDR3 bases are TGCAGTGCTTTCCCCGGGGGCGAGCAGTACTTC. V gene TRBV20-1 combines with J gene TRBJ2-7; weak D call: TRBD2 (6 bases). The CDR3 is made up of 11 amino acids. The germline V gene has CDR1 DFQATT and CDR2 SNEGSKA (reference sequence). Trimming shortened V by 5 bases and J by 6 bases, and 11 bases separated the two germline ends.

The chain is built from TRBV14 and TRBJ1-6; 11 bases match TRBD1. J lost 10 bases, V lost 4 bases, and 12 bases had no gene match. This CDR3 region has 17 residues. From germline, CDR1 is SGHDN and CDR2 FVKESK. The CDR3 DNA reads as TGTGCCAGCAGCCGGACTACCCAGGACAGGGGGCCCTCACCCCTCCACTTT. It yields the protein CASSRTTQDRGPSPLHF.

The rearrangement uses TRBV15 and TRBJ2-7; TRBD1 might be the D (6 bases). With 3 bases removed from V and 6 bases from J, the gap between germline ends came to 15 bases. Per the germline V gene, CDR1 is LNHNV and CDR2 is YYDKDF (reference sequence). The CDR3 is 14 residues long. The CDR3 sequence is CATSRVFQGSEQYF. For the CDR3, the DNA is TGTGCCACCAGCAGGGTATTTCAGGGGTCCGAGCAGTACTTC.

The chain employs TRBV9 and TRBJ2-7; maybe TRBD2 (6 bases). The CDR3 is 15 residues long. From germline, CDR1 is SGDLS and CDR2 YYNGEE. V lost 4 bases and J 4 bases, leaving 18 bases between the germline ends. Here the CDR3 reads CASSPRLGATYEQYF. The CDR3 DNA reads as TGTGCCAGCAGCCCACGACTAGGTGCGACTTACGAGCAGTACTTC.

V and J are TRBV7-8 and TRBJ1-3, with D perhaps matching TRBD1 (5 bases). Trimming removed 7 bases at V and 1 base at J, with 8 bases between. CDR1 and CDR2 from the germline V gene are SGHVS and FQNEAQ. The length of the CDR3 is 13 residues. The CDR3 region is CASTQGSGNTIYF. The CDR3 nucleotides read TGTGCCAGCACCCAGGGTTCTGGAAACACCATATATTTT.

The chain uses TRBV7-3 and TRBJ2-3; D gene ambiguous. With 4 bases removed from V and 2 bases from J, the gap between germline ends came to 10 bases. The CDR3 has 14 residues. Per the germline V gene, CDR1 is SGHTA and CDR2 is FQGTGA. For the CDR3, the DNA is TGTGCCAGCAGCTCCCCTGAGGACACAGATACGCAGTATTTT. Encoded protein: CASSSPEDTDTQYF.

The chain has TRBV14 and TRBJ1-1; the D gene is possibly TRBD1 (5 bases). The CDR3 has 11 residues. The ends were cut back, 3 bases at V and 11 bases at J, with 10 bases in the middle. Germline CDR1 is SGHDN and CDR2 is FVKESK. CDR3: CASSHGGAAFF. The CDR3 bases are TGTGCCAGCAGCCATGGAGGGGCCGCTTTCTTT.

V and J are TRBV20-1 and TRBJ1-6; D unclear. Trimming stripped 4 bases from V and 8 bases from J, with 3 bases between. Germline lookup yields CDR1 DFQATT and CDR2 SNEGSKA (reference sequence). The CDR3 has 10 residues. This CDR3 reads CSAKDSPLHF. The CDR3 nucleotides are TGCAGTGCTAAAGATTCACCCCTCCACTTT.

The chain couples TRBV5-6 to TRBJ2-2; TRBD2 matches 12 bases. From germline, CDR1 is SGHDT and CDR2 YYEEEE. The CDR3 runs 18 residues. With 1 base clipped from V and 1 base from J, the junction kept 5 bases outside the gene matches. The CDR3 bases are TGTGCCAGCAGCTTGCCTCGGACTAGCGGGATGAACACCGGGGAGCTGTTTTTT. Protein: CASSLPRTSGMNTGELFF.

J is TRBJ2-7 and V is TRBV25-1; D unclear. V lost 10 bases and J lost 4, with 11 bases in between. The germline V gene has CDR1 MGHDK and CDR2 SYGVNS. This CDR3 has 11 amino acids. CDR3 sequence reads: CATRLNYEQYF. As DNA, the CDR3 is TGTGCCACACGACTGAATTACGAGCAGTACTTC.

CDR3 sequence: CASSWLGGRTSGNTIYF. The DNA of the CDR3 is TGTGCCAGCAGCTGGCTCGGGGGCAGGACGTCTGGAAACACCATATATTTT. The chain recombines TRBV7-9 with TRBJ1-3; D may be TRBD1 (6 bases). The CDR3 totals 17 residues. The germline gives CDR1 SEHNR, CDR2 FQNEAQ (reference sequence). V lost 4 bases to trimming and J lost 1 base, with 17 bases between them.

This clone was detected once. J is TRBJ2-4 and V is TRBV6-5; weak D call: TRBD2 (7 bases). Looked up from germline, CDR1 is MNHEY and CDR2 is SVGAGI. V gave up 7 bases and J gave up 6 bases, with 16 bases separating them. The CDR3 consists of 14 residues. Here the CDR3 reads CASTGGAIGNIQYF. For the CDR3, the DNA is TGTGCCAGCACGGGGGGCGCGATAGGAAACATTCAGTACTTC.

This chain uses TRBV4-2 with TRBJ2-1; no clear D. The germline CDR1 and CDR2 sequences are LGHNA and YNFKEQ. The CDR3 totals 14 residues. The V gene lost 0 bases and the J gene lost 9 bases, with 12 bases spanning the gap. CDR3: CASSQEAPVLEQFF. CDR3 bases: TGTGCCAGCAGCCAAGAGGCCCCAGTCCTTGAGCAGTTCTTC.

The chain employs TRBV4-1 and TRBJ2-7, with TRBD2 as a possible D gene (5 bases). CDR1 and CDR2 from the germline V gene are MGHRA and YSYEKL. The V gene lost 1 base and the J gene lost 4 bases, with 11 bases spanning the gap. There are 14 residues in the CDR3. CDR3 sequence reads: CASSQGASSYEQYF. The CDR3 nucleotides are TGCGCCAGCAGCCAAGGCGCTAGCTCGTACGAGCAGTACTTC.

The chain recombines TRBV5-6 with TRBJ1-1; D might be TRBD1 (5 bases). CDR1 and CDR2 from the germline V gene are SGHDT and YYEEEE. CDR3 length equals 16 residues. The V gene lost 3 bases and the J gene lost 0 bases, with 15 bases spanning the gap. CDR3 coding DNA: TGTGCCAGCAGCTCAAAGACTGACAGCATGAACACTGAAGCTTTCTTT. Translation: CASSSKTDSMNTEAFF.

This clone was observed once. The chain has TRBV7-9 and TRBJ2-7; D tentatively fits TRBD1 or TRBD2 (5 bases each). CDR1 is SEHNR and CDR2 is FQNEAQ in the germline V gene (reference sequence). This CDR3 contains 15 residues. V lost 3 bases and J 3 bases, leaving 15 bases between the germline ends. The CDR3 loop is CASSFLSGTGYEQYF. CDR3 DNA: TGTGCCAGCAGCTTCTTATCAGGGACCGGCTACGAGCAGTACTTC.

The J gene is TRBJ1-5, the V gene TRBV6-4; no clear D gene. This CDR3 contains 13 residues. Trimming pared 3 bases from V and 4 bases from J, leaving 7 bases between. Germline V CDR1 and CDR2: MRHNA, SNTAGT. The CDR3 DNA is TGTGCCAGCAGTGAAGGTCGTAATCAGCCCCAGCATTTT. Translated: CASSEGRNQPQHF.

The chain combines TRBV7-7 with TRBJ1-1; unclear D gene. The CDR3 spans 13 residues. Germline V gene data show CDR1 as SSHAT and CDR2 as FNYEAQ (reference sequence). V shed 4 bases and J shed 4 bases, with 10 bases lying between them. The chain's CDR3 is CASSSHPGTEAFF. The CDR3 DNA follows: TGTGCCAGCAGCTCCCACCCCGGCACTGAAGCTTTCTTT.

The rearrangement joins TRBV5-1 to TRBJ2-7, with TRBD2 matching over 11 bases. J gave up 4 bases and V 4 bases, and 4 bases lay outside the gene matches. The germline CDR1 and CDR2 sequences are SGHRS and YFSETQ. CDR3 length equals 14 residues. CDR3 coding DNA: TGCGCCAGCAGCCAGGGGACTAGCGGATACGAGCAGTACTTC. Its protein is CASSQGTSGYEQYF.

V is TRBV5-3 and J is TRBJ2-2; TRBD2 agrees at 10 bases. TRBV5-3 is filed as an ORF, its function uncertain. After removal of 1 base from V and 5 bases from J, the junction contained 11 bases not matched to a gene. The CDR3 spans 18 residues. The CDR3 is CARSLSSGSKIGTGELFF. The DNA of the CDR3 is TGTGCCAGAAGCTTGTCTAGCGGGAGTAAGATAGGGACCGGGGAGCTGTTTTTT.

The chain is built from TRBV28 and TRBJ1-4, with a weak D call TRBD1 (6 bases). Between the trimmed V and J ends, which lost 7 bases and 5 bases, there was a span of 14 bases. The CDR3 covers 14 residues. Germline lookup yields CDR1 MDHEN and CDR2 SYDVKM. As DNA, the CDR3 is TGTGCCAGCAAAGTTGGAGGACAGAATGAAAAACTGTTTTTT. The encoded protein is CASKVGGQNEKLFF.

The rearrangement joins TRBV27 to TRBJ1-1, with D possibly being TRBD1 (6 bases). Germline loops: CDR1 MNHEY, CDR2 SMNVEV (reference sequence). Trimming took 5 bases from V and 3 from J, leaving 13 bases between them. CDR3 size: 14 residues. The CDR3 sequence: CASSPKTGYTEAFF. CDR3 sequence (DNA): TGTGCCAGCAGTCCTAAAACAGGGTACACTGAAGCTTTCTTT.

The genes are TRBV19 and TRBJ2-2, with TRBD2 identical over 8 bases. The V gene end was trimmed by 7 bases and the J gene end by 1 base; junction bases not matched to a gene: 8. Germline V lookup: CDR1 LNHDA, CDR2 SQIVND (reference sequence). The CDR3 is made up of 16 amino acids. CDR3 coding DNA: TGTGCCAGTAAATGGGGAACTAGCGGGAACACCGGGGAGCTGTTTTTT. Its protein is CASKWGTSGNTGELFF.